This entry lists 13 T cell receptor beta chains sequenced from one sample in a study of blood T cell repertoires in COVID-19. Assay: immunoSEQ multiplex PCR; the TCRdb copy retains only in-frame clones and omits some. Of 160,000 or so clones listed, roughly 84% are singletons. Sequencing used PBMCs or T cells enriched from blood (not recorded which). These receptors were obtained from a man aged 50 to 60 who had recovered from COVID-19.

Concerning this clone: Other DNA variants within this sample encode the same CDR3. The chain couples TRBV15 to TRBJ1-3, with TRBD1 identical over 10 bases. The CDR3 extends over 15 amino acids. V gave up 5 bases and J gave up 1 base; unmatched junction bases: 2. CDR1 and CDR2 from the germline V gene are LNHNV and YYDKDF (reference sequence). Here the CDR3 reads CATSRDRGSGNTIYF. DNA for the CDR3: TGTGCCACCAGCCGGGACAGGGGTTCTGGAAACACCATATATTTT.

This chain links TRBV4-1 with TRBJ2-7; 8 nucleotides match TRBD1. The CDR3 length is 19 residues. Germline CDR1 is MGHRA and CDR2 is YSYEKL. The V and J ends lost 4 bases and 7 bases, in that order; junction bases with no gene match: 24. The CDR3 DNA reads as TGCGCCAGCAGCCTAAACAACCGCGGCAGTCAGGGGGCAACGGGGGAGCAGTACTTC. Its translation: CASSLNNRGSQGATGEQYF.

The rearrangement joins TRBV15 to TRBJ2-5, with 9 nucleotides matching TRBD2. After removal of 1 base from V and 1 base from J, the junction contained 7 bases not matched to a gene. The CDR3 consists of 17 residues. In germline, CDR1 is LNHNV, CDR2 YYDKDF (reference sequence). DNA for the CDR3: TGTGCCACCAGCAGAGGAATCAGCGGGGGGCCCCAAGAGACCCAGTACTTC. Amino acid sequence: CATSRGISGGPQETQYF.

The V gene is TRBV19, the J gene TRBJ2-1; 7 bases align to TRBD2. Germline V CDR1 and CDR2: LNHDA, SQIVND (reference sequence). The length of the CDR3 is 15 residues. The J segment lost 1 base and the V segment lost 4 bases, leaving 4 bases of the junction unmatched. The CDR3 region is CASSKPGGSYNEQFF. As DNA, the CDR3 is TGTGCCAGTAGTAAACCGGGGGGTTCCTACAATGAGCAGTTCTTC.

CDR3 nucleotides: TGTGCCAGTAGGACAGGGGACTATGGCTACACCTTC. It yields the protein CASRTGDYGYTF. The rearrangement links TRBV19 to TRBJ1-2; 8 positions agree with TRBD1. The V and J ends lost 6 bases and 3 bases, in that order; junction bases with no gene match: 0. Germline V gene sequence: CDR1 LNHDA, CDR2 SQIVND (reference sequence). The CDR3 is made up of 12 amino acids. The whole variable domain, filled in from reference TRBV19 and TRBJ1-2, reads DGGITQSPKYLFRKEGQNVTLSCEQNLNHDAMYWYRQDPGQGLRLIYYSQIVNDFQKGDIAEGYSVSREKKESFPLTVTSAQKNPTAFYLCASRTGDYGYTFGSGTRLTVV.

This chain joins TRBV5-4 and TRBJ1-1, with D unresolved. CDR1 and CDR2 from the germline V gene are SGHNT and YYREEE (reference sequence). V was shortened by 7 bases and J by 5 bases, with 12 bases between the two germline ends. The CDR3 totals 12 residues. CDR3 amino acids: CASGKTATEAFF. The CDR3 nucleotides are TGTGCCAGCGGAAAAACAGCAACTGAAGCTTTCTTT.

The gene calls are TRBV21-1 and TRBJ2-3; the DNA was not used to check the table's D call, TRBD2. TRBV21-1 has pseudogene status. The length of the CDR3 is 16 residues. The CDR3 region is CASSKGLWRNTDTQYF. The CDR3 region has the DNA TGTGCCAGCAGCAAAGGACTTTGGAGGAACACAGATACGCAGTATTTT.

This clone came up a few times. The V gene is TRBV9, the J gene TRBJ1-1, with 9 positions matching TRBD1. The CDR3 extends over 14 amino acids. V was clipped by 4 bases and J by 4 bases; unmatched bases: 5. Germline V gives CDR1 SGDLS, CDR2 YYNGEE. Written as DNA, the CDR3 is TGTGCCAGCAGCTCCCGACAGGGGGGCACTGAAGCTTTCTTT. It specifies CASSSRQGGTEAFF. Looking up the rest from reference TRBV9 and TRBJ1-1 gives the full variable domain: DSGVTQTPKHLITATGQRVTLRCSPRSGDLSVYWYQQSLDQGLQFLIQYYNGEERAKGNILERFSAQQFPDLHSELNLSSLELGDSALYFCASSSRQGGTEAFFGQGTRLTVV.

V is TRBV19 and J is TRBJ2-7; D possibly corresponds to TRBD2 (5 bases). V lost 6 bases to trimming and J lost 2 bases, with 11 bases between them. The CDR3 is 13 residues long. The germline CDR1 and CDR2 sequences are LNHDA and SQIVND (reference sequence). CDR3 sequence reads: CASSRTFTYEQYF. The CDR3 DNA sequence: TGTGCCAGTAGCCGGACTTTTACCTACGAGCAGTACTTC. Full variable domain (rest looked up from reference TRBV19 and TRBJ2-7): DGGITQSPKYLFRKEGQNVTLSCEQNLNHDAMYWYRQDPGQGLRLIYYSQIVNDFQKGDIAEGYSVSREKKESFPLTVTSAQKNPTAFYLCASSRTFTYEQYFGPGTRLTVT.

The chain has TRBV18 and TRBJ2-5; TRBD2 agrees at 7 bases. Germline values: CDR1 KGHSH, CDR2 LQKENI. J was trimmed by 4 bases and V by 0 bases; bases with no gene match: 5. CDR3 length: 15 amino acids. Here the CDR3 reads CASSPPGGVRETQYF. CDR3 nucleotides: TGTGCCAGCTCACCACCGGGGGGGGTCCGAGAGACCCAGTACTTC.

The rearrangement uses TRBV2 and TRBJ2-5, with 7 bases aligning to TRBD1. This CDR3 has 15 residues. V shed 6 bases, J shed 5 bases, and the junction held 12 bases outside the gene matches. Per the germline V gene, CDR1 is SNHLY and CDR2 is FYNNEI. The CDR3 nucleotides are TGTGCCAGCAGCGCACAAGGGACAGACGGGGAGACCCAGTACTTC. This sequence encodes CASSAQGTDGETQYF.

The CDR3 DNA is TGTGCCAGTGGCGGGGAATGGGGAATCAACACTGAAGCTTTCTTT. Translated, it gives CASGGEWGINTEAFF. The chain couples TRBV19 to TRBJ1-1; D is unresolved. Germline V lookup: CDR1 LNHDA, CDR2 SQIVND (reference sequence). Deletions cut 8 bases from V and 2 bases from J, with 18 bases between. The CDR3 has 15 amino acids.

The chain joins TRBV24-1 to TRBJ2-1; TRBD1 is a possible D gene (5 bases). This CDR3 contains 14 residues. Germline V gene lookup returns CDR1 KGHDR and CDR2 SFDVKD. Trimming removed 9 bases at V and 7 bases at J, with 18 bases between. CDR3 coding DNA: TGTGCCACCGAAAGTAGCCAGGGAATTAATGAGCAGTTCTTC. This codes for CATESSQGINEQFF.